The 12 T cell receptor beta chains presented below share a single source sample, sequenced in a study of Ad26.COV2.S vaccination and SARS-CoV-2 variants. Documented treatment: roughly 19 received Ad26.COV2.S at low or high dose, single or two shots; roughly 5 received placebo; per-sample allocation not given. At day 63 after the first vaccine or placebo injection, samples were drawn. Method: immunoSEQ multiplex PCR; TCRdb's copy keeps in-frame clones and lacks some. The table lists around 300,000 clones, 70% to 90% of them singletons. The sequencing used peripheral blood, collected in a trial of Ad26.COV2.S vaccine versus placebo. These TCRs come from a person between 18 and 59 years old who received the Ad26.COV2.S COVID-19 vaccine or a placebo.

The CDR3: CAWSFTPNTGELFF. DNA of the CDR3: TGTGCCTGGAGTTTTACGCCGAACACCGGGGAGCTGTTTTTT. The chain links TRBV30 to TRBJ2-2, with D uncertain. The CDR3 length is 14 residues. Germline V CDR1 and CDR2: GTSNPN, SVGIG (reference sequence). The ends were cut back, 2 bases at V and 0 bases at J, with 7 bases in the middle.

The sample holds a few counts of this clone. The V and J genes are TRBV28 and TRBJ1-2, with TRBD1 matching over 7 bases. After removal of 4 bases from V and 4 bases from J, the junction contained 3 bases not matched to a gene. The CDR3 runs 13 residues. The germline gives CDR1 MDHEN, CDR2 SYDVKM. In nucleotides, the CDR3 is TGTGCCAGCAGTTCCCAGGGGGTCTATGGCTACACCTTC. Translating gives CASSSQGVYGYTF.

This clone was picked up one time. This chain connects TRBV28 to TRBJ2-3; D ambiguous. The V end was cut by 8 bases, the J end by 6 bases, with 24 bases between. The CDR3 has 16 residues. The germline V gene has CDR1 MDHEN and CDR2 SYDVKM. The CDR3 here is CASSFEYPVSEDTQYF. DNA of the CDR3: TGTGCCAGCTCTTTTGAGTATCCAGTTAGTGAGGATACGCAGTATTTT.

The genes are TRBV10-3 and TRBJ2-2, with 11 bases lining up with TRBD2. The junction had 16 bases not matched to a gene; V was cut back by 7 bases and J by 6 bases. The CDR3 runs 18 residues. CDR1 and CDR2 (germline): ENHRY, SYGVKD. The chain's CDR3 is CAITGTSGFGAPPGELFF. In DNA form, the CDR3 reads TGTGCCATCACCGGGACTAGCGGTTTCGGTGCGCCCCCCGGGGAGCTGTTTTTT.

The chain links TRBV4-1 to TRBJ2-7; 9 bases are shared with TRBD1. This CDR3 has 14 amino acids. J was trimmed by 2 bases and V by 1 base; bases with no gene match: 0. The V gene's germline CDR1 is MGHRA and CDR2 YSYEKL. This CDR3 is CASSQGQGAYEQYF. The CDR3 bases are TGCGCCAGCAGCCAAGGACAGGGGGCCTACGAGCAGTACTTC.

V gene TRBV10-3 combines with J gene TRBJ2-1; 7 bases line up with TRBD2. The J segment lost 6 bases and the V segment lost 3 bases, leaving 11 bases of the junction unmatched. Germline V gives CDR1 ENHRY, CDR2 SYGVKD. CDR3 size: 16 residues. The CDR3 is CAISESRGRASNEQFF. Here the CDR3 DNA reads TGTGCCATCAGTGAAAGCCGTGGGAGGGCCTCCAATGAGCAGTTCTTC.

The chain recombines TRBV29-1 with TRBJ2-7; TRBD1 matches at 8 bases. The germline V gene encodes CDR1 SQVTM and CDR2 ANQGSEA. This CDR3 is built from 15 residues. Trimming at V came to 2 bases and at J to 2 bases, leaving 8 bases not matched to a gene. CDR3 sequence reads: CSVELRQGITYEQYF. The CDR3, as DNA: TGCAGCGTTGAACTGCGACAGGGGATAACCTACGAGCAGTACTTC.

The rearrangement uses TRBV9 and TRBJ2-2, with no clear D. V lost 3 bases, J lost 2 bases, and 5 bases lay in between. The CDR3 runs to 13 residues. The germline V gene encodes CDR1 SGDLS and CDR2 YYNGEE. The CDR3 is CASSGLNTGELFF. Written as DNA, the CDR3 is TGTGCCAGCAGCGGCCTCAACACCGGGGAGCTGTTTTTT.

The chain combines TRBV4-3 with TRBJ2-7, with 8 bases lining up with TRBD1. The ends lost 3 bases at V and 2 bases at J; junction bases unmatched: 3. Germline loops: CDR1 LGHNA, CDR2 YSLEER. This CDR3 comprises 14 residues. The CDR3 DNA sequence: TGCGCCAGCAGCCAGGACAGGGCCGCCTACGAGCAGTACTTC. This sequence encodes CASSQDRAAYEQYF.

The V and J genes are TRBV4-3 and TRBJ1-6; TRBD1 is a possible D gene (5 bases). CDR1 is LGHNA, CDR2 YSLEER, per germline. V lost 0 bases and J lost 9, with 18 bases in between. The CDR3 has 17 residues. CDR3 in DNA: TGCGCCAGCAGCCAAGATCGGCAGGGTGGTCTGGTTTCACCCCTCCACTTT. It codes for CASSQDRQGGLVSPLHF.

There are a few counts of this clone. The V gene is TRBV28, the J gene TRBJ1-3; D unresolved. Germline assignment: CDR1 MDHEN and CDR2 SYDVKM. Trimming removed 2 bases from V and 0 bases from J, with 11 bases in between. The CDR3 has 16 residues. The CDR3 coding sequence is TGTGCCAGCAGTTTAACGGACCGTAGCTCTGGAAACACCATATATTTT. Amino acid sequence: CASSLTDRSSGNTIYF.

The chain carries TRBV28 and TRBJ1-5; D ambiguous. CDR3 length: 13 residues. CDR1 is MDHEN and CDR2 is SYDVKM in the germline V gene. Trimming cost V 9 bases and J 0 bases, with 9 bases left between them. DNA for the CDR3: TGTGCCAGTTCGTCTTATAGCAATCAGCCCCAGCATTTT. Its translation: CASSSYSNQPQHF.